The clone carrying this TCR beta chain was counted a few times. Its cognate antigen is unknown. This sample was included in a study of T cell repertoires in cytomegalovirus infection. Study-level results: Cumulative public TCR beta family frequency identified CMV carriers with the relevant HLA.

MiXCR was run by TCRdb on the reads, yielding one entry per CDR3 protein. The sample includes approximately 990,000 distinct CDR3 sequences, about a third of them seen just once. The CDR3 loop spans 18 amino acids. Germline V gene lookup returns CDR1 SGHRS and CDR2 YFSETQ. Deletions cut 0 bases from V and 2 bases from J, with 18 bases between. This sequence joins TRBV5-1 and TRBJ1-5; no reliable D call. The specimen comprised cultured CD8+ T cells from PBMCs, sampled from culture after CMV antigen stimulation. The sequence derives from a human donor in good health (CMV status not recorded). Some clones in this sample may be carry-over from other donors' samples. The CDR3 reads CASSLVGRSLSGNQPQHF. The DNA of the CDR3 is TGCGCCAGCAGCTTGGTTGGACGGAGCCTTAGTGGCAATCAGCCCCAGCATTTT.